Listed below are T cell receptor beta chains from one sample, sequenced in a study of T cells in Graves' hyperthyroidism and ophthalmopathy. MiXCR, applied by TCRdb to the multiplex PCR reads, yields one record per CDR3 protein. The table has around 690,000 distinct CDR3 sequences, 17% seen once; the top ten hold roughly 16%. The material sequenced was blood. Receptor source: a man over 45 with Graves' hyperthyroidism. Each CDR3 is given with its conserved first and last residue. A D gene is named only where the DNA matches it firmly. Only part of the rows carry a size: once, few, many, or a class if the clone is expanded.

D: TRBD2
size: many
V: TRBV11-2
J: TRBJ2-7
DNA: TGTGCCAGCAGCTACCGACTAGCGGGACCCTACGAGCAGTACTTC
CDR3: CASSYRLAGPYEQYF

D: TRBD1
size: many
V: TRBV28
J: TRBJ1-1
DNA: TGTGCCAGCAGTCCTTCGACAGGGACGAACACTGAAGCTTTCTTT
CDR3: CASSPSTGTNTEAFF

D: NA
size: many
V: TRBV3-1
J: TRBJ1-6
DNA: TGTGCCAGCAGTAACACAGGGAATTCACCCCTCCACTTT
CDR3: CASSNTGNSPLHF

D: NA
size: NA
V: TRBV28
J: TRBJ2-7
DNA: TGTGCCGGCAGCCTAAACAGGGTCTACGAGCAGTACTTC
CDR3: CAGSLNRVYEQYF

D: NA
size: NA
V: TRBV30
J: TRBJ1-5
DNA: TGTGCCTGGAGTGTACCTGGGACCCTCGGGATTAGCAATCAGCCCCAGCATTTT
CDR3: CAWSVPGTLGISNQPQHF

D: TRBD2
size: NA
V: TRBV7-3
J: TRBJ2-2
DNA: TGTGCCAGCAGCTTATTGACTAGCGGGAGGGCATCCGCTCTGTTTTTT
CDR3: CASSLLTSGRASALFF

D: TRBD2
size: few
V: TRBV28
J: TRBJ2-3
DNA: TGTGCCTGCAGTCCTATACTAGCGGGAGTCACAGATACGCAGTATTTT
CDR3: CACSPILAGVTDTQYF

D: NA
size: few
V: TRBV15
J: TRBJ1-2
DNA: TGTGCCACCAGCAGAGATATTGTCAACAGCTATGGCTACACCTTC
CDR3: CATSRDIVNSYGYTF

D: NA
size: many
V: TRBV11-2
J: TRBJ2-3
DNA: TGTGCCAGCAGCTTAGATTCCCGCGGGCCAGATACGCAGTATTTT
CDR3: CASSLDSRGPDTQYF

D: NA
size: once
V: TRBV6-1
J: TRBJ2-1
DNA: TGTGCCAGCAGTCCCCTAGAGCTAAGCAATGAGCAGTTCTTC
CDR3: CASSPLELSNEQFF

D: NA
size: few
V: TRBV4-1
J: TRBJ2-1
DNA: TGCGCCAGCAGCCAGCTCCCTACAGGACAGCATTACAATGAGCAGTTCTTC
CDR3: CASSQLPTGQHYNEQFF

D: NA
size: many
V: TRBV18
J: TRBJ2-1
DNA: TGTGCCAGCTCGAGAAGTTTGCGGGATGGGTCCTACAATGAGCAGTTCTTC
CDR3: CASSRSLRDGSYNEQFF

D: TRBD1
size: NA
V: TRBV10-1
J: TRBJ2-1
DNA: TGCGCCAGCCGTGGTCTACGGGACAGCCACTGGAATGAGCAGTTCTTC
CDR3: CASRGLRDSHWNEQFF

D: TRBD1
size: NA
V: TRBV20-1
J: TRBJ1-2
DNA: TGCAGTGCGAGAGACCGGGACAGAAGCTATGGCTACACCTTC
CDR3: CSARDRDRSYGYTF

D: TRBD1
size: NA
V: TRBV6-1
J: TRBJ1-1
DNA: TGTGCCAGCTGCACGGGACAGGGCTTGAACACTGAAGCTTTCTTT
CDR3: CASCTGQGLNTEAFF

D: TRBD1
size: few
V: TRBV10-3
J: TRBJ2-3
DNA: TGTGCCATCAGTAGGGACAGCTCCCGCACAGATACGCAGTATTTT
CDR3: CAISRDSSRTDTQYF

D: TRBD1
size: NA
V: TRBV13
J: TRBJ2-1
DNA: TGTGCCAGCAGCTCCTCTGGGACAGGGCCATACAATGAGCAGTTCTTC
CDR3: CASSSSGTGPYNEQFF

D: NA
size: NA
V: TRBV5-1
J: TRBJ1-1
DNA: TGCGCCAGCAGATTTCTGACAGGATCGAACACTGAAGCTTTCTTT
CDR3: CASRFLTGSNTEAFF

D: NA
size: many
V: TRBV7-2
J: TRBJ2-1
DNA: TGTGCCAGCAGCTTAGATAGGGCCCCCTACAATGAGCAGTTCTTC
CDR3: CASSLDRAPYNEQFF

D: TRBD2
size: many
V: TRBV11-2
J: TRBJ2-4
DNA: TGTGCCAGCAGCCCTGGACTAGCGGGAGGGATTTTAGCCAAAAACATTCAGTACTTC
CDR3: CASSPGLAGGILAKNIQYF

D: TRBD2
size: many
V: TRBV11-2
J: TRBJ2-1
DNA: TGTGCCAGCAGCTTAGATGGGGGGACTAGGGGTGAGCAGTTCTTC
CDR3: CASSLDGGTRGEQFF

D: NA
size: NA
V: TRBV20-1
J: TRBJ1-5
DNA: TGCAGTGCTCCCGGGGCCGGGGGGAGGCATCAGCCCCAGCATTTT
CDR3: CSAPGAGGRHQPQHF

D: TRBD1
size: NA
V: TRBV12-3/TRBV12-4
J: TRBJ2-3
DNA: TGTGCCAGCAGTTCTGGACAGGGAACAGGTACGCAGTATTTT
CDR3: CASSSGQGTGTQYF

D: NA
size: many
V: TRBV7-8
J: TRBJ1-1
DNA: TGTGCCAGCAGCCCTCATCCGGGACTCTTGAACACTGAAGCTTTCTTT
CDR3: CASSPHPGLLNTEAFF

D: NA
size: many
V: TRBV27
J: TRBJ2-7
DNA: TGTGCCAGCAGTCCTGTGGCGGGCAGCTCCTACGAGCAGTACTTC
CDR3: CASSPVAGSSYEQYF

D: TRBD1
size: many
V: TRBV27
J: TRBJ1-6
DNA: TGTGCCAGCAGTTTGTATAGGGACAGATCTATCCCCCTCCACTTT
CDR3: CASSLYRDRSIPLHF

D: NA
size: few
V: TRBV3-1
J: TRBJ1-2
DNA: TGTGCCAGCAGCCGAAACCTCGGGGGGACCTCTAACTATGGCTACACCTTC
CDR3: CASSRNLGGTSNYGYTF

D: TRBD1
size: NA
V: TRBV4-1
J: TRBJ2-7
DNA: TGCGCCAGCAGCCAAGTGTCAGGGGGCTACGAGCAGTACTTC
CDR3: CASSQVSGGYEQYF

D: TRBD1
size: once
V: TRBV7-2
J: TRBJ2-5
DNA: TGTGCCAGCAGCCCGCGGACAGGGGGCGAGGAGACCCAGTACTTC
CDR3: CASSPRTGGEETQYF

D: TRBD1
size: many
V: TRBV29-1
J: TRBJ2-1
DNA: TGCAGCGTAGAGGCTGAGACAGGGGTTCCCTACAATGAGCAGTTCTTC
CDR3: CSVEAETGVPYNEQFF

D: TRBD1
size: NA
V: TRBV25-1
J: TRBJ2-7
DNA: TGTGCCAATCTAACTTCGGGACAGGTCCTCTACGAGCAGTACTTC
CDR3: CANLTSGQVLYEQYF

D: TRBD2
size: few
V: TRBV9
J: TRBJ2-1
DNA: TGTGCCAGCAGCCCCACCTTGTCGGGCGGGAGGCAAAGCTCCTACAATGAGCAGTTCTTC
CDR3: CASSPTLSGGRQSSYNEQFF

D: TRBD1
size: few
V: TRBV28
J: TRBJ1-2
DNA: TGTGCCAGCAGTTTATCCCAGGGGACAGTCTATGGCTACACCTTC
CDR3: CASSLSQGTVYGYTF

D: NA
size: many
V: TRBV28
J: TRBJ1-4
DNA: TGTGCCAGCAGTTTGACTAGAGCTATCCAAAAACTGTTTTTT
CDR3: CASSLTRAIQKLFF

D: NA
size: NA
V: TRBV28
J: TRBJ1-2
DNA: TGTGCCAGCAGCCAGATCCACGGGGGGCTTACCTATGGCTACACCTTC
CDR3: CASSQIHGGLTYGYTF

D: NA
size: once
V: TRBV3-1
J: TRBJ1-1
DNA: TGTGCCAGCTGCCCCGGGACATTGAACACTGAAGCTTTCTTT
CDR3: CASCPGTLNTEAFF

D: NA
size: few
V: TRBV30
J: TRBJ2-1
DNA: TGTGCCTGGAGTGGGCCCTACAATGAGCAGTTCTTC
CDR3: CAWSGPYNEQFF

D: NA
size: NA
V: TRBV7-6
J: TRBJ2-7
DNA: TGTGCCAGCAGCTTACGCGGGGGCGAGTACGAGCAGTACTTC
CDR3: CASSLRGGEYEQYF

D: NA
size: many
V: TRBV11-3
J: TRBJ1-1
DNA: TGTGCCAGCAGCTCCGCCCCTTACACTGAAGCTTTCTTT
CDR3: CASSSAPYTEAFF

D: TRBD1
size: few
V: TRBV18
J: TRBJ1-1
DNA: TGTGCCAGCTCGCTAGTTCAGGGGGACTTAGAAGCTTTCTTT
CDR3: CASSLVQGDLEAFF

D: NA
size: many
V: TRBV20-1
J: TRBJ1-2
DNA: TGCAGTGCTAGGAGGAGCTATGGCTACACCTTC
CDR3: CSARRSYGYTF

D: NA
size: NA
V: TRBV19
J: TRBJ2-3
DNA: TGTGCCAGTAGTTCACCGGGACGGGCGGAAGATACGCAGTATTTT
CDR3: CASSSPGRAEDTQYF

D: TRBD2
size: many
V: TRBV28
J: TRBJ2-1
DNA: TGTGCCAGCAGACCCGGACTAGCGGGGACCTACAATGAGCAGTTCTTC
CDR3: CASRPGLAGTYNEQFF

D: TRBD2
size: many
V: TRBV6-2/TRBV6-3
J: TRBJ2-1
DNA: TGTGCCAGCAGTTACTCTAGCGGGATGGTCAATGAGCAGTTCTTC
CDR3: CASSYSSGMVNEQFF

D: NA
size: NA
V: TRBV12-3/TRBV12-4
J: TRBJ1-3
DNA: TGTGCCAGCAGTTTCGGGGTACAGTCCTCTGGAAACACCATATATTTT
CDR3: CASSFGVQSSGNTIYF

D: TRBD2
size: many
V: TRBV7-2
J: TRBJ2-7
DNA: TGTGCCAGCAGCCGGACTAGCGGGAGATCCTACGAGCAGTACTTC
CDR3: CASSRTSGRSYEQYF

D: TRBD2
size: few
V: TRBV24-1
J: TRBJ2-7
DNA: TGTGCCACCAGTGCCCCACCCTCGGCAGGGAGGGCCGAGCAGTACTTC
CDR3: CATSAPPSAGRAEQYF

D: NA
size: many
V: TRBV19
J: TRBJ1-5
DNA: TGTGCCAGTAGTATCGGGGGGCGCAATCAGCCCCAGCATTTT
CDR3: CASSIGGRNQPQHF

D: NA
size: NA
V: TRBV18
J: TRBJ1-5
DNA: TGTGCCAGCTCACTCCTCGACAGCCCTAATCAGCCCCAGCATTTT
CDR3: CASSLLDSPNQPQHF

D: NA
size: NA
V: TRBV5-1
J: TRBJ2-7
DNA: TGCGCCAGCAGCTTGATCGGGGCGGAGCAGTACTTC
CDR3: CASSLIGAEQYF